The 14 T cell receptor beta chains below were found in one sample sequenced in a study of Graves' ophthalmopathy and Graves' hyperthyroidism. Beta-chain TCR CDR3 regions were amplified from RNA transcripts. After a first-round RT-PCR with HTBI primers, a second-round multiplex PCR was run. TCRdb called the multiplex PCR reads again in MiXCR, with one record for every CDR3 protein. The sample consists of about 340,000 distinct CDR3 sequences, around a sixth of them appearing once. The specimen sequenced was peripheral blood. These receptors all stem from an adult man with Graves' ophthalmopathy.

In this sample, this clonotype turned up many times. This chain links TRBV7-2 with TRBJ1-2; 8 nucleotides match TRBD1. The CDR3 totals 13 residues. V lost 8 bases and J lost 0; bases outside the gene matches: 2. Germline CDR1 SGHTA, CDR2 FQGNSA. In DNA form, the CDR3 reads TGTGCCAGCGGACAGGGAGCTAACTATGGCTACACCTTC. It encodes CASGQGANYGYTF.

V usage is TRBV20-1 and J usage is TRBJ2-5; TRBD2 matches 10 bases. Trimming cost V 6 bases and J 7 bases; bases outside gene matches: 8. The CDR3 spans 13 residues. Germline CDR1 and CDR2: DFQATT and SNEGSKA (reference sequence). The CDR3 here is CSADPSGSGTQYF. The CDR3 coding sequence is TGCAGTGCAGACCCTAGCGGGAGTGGGACCCAGTACTTC.

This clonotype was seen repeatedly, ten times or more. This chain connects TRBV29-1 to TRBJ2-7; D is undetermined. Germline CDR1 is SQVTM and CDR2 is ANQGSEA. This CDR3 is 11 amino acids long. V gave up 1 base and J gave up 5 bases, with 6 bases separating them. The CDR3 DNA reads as TGCAGCGTTGAAGGCCCGGACGAGCAGTACTTC. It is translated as CSVEGPDEQYF.

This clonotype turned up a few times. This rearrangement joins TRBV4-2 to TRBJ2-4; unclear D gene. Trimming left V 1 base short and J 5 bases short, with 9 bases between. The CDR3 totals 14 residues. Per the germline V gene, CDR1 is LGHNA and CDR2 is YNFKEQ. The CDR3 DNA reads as TGTGCCAGCAGCCAAGCGGTCGGCGAAAACATTCAGTACTTC. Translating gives CASSQAVGENIQYF.

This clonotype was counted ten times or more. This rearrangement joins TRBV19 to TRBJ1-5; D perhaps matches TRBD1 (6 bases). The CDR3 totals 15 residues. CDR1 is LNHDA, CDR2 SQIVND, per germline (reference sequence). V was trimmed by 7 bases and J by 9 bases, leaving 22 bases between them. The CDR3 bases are TGTGCCAGTACGAGGGGGGTGTCGCCTAGTGGGCCCCAGCATTTT. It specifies CASTRGVSPSGPQHF.

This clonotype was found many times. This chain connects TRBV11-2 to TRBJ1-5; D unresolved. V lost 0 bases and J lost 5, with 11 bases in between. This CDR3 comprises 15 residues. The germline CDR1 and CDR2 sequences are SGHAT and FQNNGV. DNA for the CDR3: TGTGCCAGCAGCTTAGAGGGAGGCAGTTATCAGCCCCAGCATTTT. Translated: CASSLEGGSYQPQHF.

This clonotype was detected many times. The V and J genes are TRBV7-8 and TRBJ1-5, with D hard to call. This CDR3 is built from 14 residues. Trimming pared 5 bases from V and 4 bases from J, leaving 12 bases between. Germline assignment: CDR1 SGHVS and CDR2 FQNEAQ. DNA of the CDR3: TGTGCCAGCAGCCTACTGTGGCGGAATCAGCCCCAGCATTTT. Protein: CASSLLWRNQPQHF.

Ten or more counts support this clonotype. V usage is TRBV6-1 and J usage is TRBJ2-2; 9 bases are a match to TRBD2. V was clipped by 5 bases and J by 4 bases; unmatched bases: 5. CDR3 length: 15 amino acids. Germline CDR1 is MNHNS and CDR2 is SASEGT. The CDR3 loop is CASSPPGLATGELFF. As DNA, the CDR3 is TGTGCCAGCAGTCCTCCGGGACTAGCCACCGGGGAGCTGTTTTTT.

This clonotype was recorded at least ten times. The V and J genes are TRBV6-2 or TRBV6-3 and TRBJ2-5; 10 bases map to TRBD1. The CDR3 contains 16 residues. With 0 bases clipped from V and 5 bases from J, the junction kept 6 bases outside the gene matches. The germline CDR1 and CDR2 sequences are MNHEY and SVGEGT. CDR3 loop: CASSYSTGGDLETQYF. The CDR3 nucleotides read TGTGCCAGCAGTTACTCGACAGGGGGCGATTTGGAGACCCAGTACTTC.

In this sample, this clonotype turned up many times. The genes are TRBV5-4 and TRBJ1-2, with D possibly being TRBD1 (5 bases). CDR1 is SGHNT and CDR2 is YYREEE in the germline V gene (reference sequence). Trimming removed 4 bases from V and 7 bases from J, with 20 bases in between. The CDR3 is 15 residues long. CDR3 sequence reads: CASSPSSGQGAGYTF. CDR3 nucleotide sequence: TGTGCCAGCAGCCCGAGCAGCGGGCAGGGCGCTGGCTACACCTTC.

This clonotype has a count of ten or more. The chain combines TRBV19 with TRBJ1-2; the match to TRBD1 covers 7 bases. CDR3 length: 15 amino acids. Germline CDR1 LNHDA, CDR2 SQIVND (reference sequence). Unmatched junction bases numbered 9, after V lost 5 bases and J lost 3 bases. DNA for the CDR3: TGTGCCAGTAGTCACCGTAGGACAGGCGACTATGGCTACACCTTC. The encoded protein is CASSHRRTGDYGYTF.

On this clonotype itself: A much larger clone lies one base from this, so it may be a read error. This CDR3 is CASSPDFYEQYF. CDR3 nucleotide sequence: TGCGCCAGCAGCCCGGACTTCTACGAGCAGTACTTC. This chain uses TRBV4-1 with TRBJ2-7; the D gene is possibly TRBD2 (5 bases). V dropped 4 bases and J dropped 3 bases, with 7 bases sitting between them. CDR3 size: 12 residues. Germline CDR1 is MGHRA and CDR2 is YSYEKL.

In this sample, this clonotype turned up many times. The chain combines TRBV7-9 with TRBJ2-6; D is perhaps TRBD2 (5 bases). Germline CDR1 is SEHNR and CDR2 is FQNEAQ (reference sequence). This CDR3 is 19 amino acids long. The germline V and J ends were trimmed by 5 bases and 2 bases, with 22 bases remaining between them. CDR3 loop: CASSPWTAIGLPGANVLTF. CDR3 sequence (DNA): TGTGCCAGCAGCCCGTGGACCGCGATAGGACTCCCTGGGGCCAACGTCCTGACTTTC.

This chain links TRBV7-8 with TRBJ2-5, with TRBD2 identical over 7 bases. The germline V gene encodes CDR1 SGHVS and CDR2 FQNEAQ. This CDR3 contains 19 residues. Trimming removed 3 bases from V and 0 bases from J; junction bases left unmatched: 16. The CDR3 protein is CASSFPGGWPLAHQETQYF. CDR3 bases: TGTGCCAGCAGCTTTCCCGGGGGATGGCCACTAGCGCACCAAGAGACCCAGTACTTC.